This T cell receptor (beta chain) stems from a study of T cells in Graves' hyperthyroidism and ophthalmopathy. Study-wide findings and caveats: The model made its ophthalmopathy prediction, and onset followed a median roughly 6.5 months later.

This CDR3 region has 14 residues. Trimming took 6 bases from V and 7 from J, leaving 16 bases between them. Germline loops: CDR1 MNHEY, CDR2 SVGEGT. This clonotype has only a few counts. Its antigen is undetermined. TCR beta CDR3 regions were amplified from RNA. Using the HTBI primer set, a first-round RT-PCR was run on the TCR CDR3. MiXCR was run by TCRdb on the multiplex PCR reads, yielding one entry per CDR3 protein. The sample shows some 690,000 distinct CDR3 sequences, 15% to 20% of them seen only once. In patients aged 18 to 65, hyperthyroidism was newly diagnosed, with duration under 2 months. Diagnosing involved the use of clinical symptoms, serum thyroxine and TRAb, thyroid ultrasound and orbital computed tomography.

The clonotype was recovered from a man aged 50 to 59 with Graves' hyperthyroidism. The chain recombines TRBV6-2 or TRBV6-3 with TRBJ2-1, with a weak D call TRBD2 (5 bases). The specimen sequenced was blood. The CDR3 DNA sequence: TGTGCCAGCAGCTCCCCGCGGGTCCGGAATGAGCAGTTCTTC. Encoded protein: CASSSPRVRNEQFF.